This T cell receptor beta chain was captured by sequencing in a study of CD8 T cells in ankylosing spondylitis. The study, taken as a whole, reports: Characteristic of ankylosing spondylitis blood, it appeared, was a TCR beta motif comprising about eight highly homologous variants.

CDR1 and CDR2 from the germline V gene are DFQATT and SNEGSKA (reference sequence). The trim removed 5 bases at V and 0 bases at J, leaving 24 bases unmatched. The CDR3 extends over 21 amino acids. This clonotype showed up many times. What it binds is unknown. TCRdb recomputed calls from the 5' RACE reads with MiXCR, one row per CDR3 protein. The repertoire holds some 450,000 distinct CDR3 sequences, with 15% to 20% as singletons. Sequenced material: blood, either unsorted or a sorted T cell fraction (not recorded which). The chain employs TRBV20-1 and TRBJ2-1; 8 bases fit TRBD2. The sequence came from a male donor with ankylosing spondylitis. The CDR3 DNA is TGCAGTGCTGCTCACCACAAAACTAGCGGAATTCTCCGGAGCTCCTACAATGAGCAGTTCTTC. It yields the protein CSAAHHKTSGILRSSYNEQFF.